Presented here are 32 T cell receptor beta chains from one specimen sequenced in a study of blood T cell repertoires in COVID-19. The repertoire was sequenced with immunoSEQ multiplex PCR; TCRdb's copy has only in-frame clones and lacks some. The sample yields some 220,000 clones, around three quarters seen once. The sample comprised peripheral blood. The origin of the receptors is a woman in her seventies with acute or convalescent COVID-19.

The CDR3 reads CASSLLLAGSRTEQFF. In nucleotides, the CDR3 is TGTGCCAGCTCACTACTACTAGCGGGCTCTCGAACTGAGCAGTTCTTC. The V gene is TRBV18, the J gene TRBJ2-1; 9 nucleotides align to TRBD2. V dropped 4 bases and J dropped 9; count of bases not matched to a gene: 13. CDR1 and CDR2 (germline): KGHSH, LQKENI. The CDR3 contains 16 residues.

As DNA, the CDR3 is TGTGCCAGCAGCCAAGATCGGCGGGGGGGCGGTGAGCAGTTCTTC. The encoded protein is CASSQDRRGGGEQFF. V gene TRBV4-2 combines with J gene TRBJ2-1; 9 nucleotides line up with TRBD2. Trimming cost V 0 bases and J 9 bases; bases outside gene matches: 6. Germline loops: CDR1 LGHNA, CDR2 YNFKEQ. The CDR3 spans 15 residues.

The chain has TRBV2 and TRBJ2-1; 10 bases map to TRBD2. CDR1 SNHLY and CDR2 FYNNEI come from the germline V gene. V dropped 5 bases and J dropped 7; count of bases not matched to a gene: 5. This CDR3 comprises 14 residues. The CDR3 loop is CASSNERGGNEQFF. As DNA, the CDR3 is TGTGCCAGCAGTAATGAGCGGGGGGGAAATGAGCAGTTCTTC.

The chain recombines TRBV19 with TRBJ2-3, with 12 bases fitting TRBD2. Germline loops: CDR1 LNHDA, CDR2 SQIVND (reference sequence). The length of the CDR3 is 18 residues. V lost 7 bases to trimming and J lost 0 bases; unmatched junction nucleotides: 11. The CDR3 loop is CASMARTTSGGSTDTQYF. CDR3 nucleotides: TGTGCCAGTATGGCTCGGACGACTAGCGGGGGTAGCACAGATACGCAGTATTTT.

The CDR3 DNA reads TGTGCCAGCAGTTTATTCTACACCGGGGAGCTGTTTTTT. Translating gives CASSLFYTGELFF. The chain couples TRBV27 to TRBJ2-2, with D unresolved. The germline CDR1 and CDR2 sequences are MNHEY and SMNVEV (reference sequence). V was shortened by 1 base and J by 3 bases, with 3 bases between the two germline ends. This CDR3 is 13 amino acids long.

This chain uses TRBV11-3 with TRBJ2-3, with TRBD1 as a possible D gene (6 bases). CDR1 is SGHNT and CDR2 is YENEEA in the germline V gene. This CDR3 is built from 13 residues. V lost 3 bases, J lost 4 bases, and 8 bases lay in between. The CDR3 sequence is CASSLGQADTQYF. For the CDR3, the DNA is TGTGCCAGCAGCTTGGGACAAGCAGATACGCAGTATTTT.

V is TRBV3-1 (or the pseudogene TRBV3-2) and J is TRBJ1-1; no definite D call. Between the trimmed V and J ends, which lost 2 bases and 5 bases, there was a span of 9 bases. CDR3 size: 13 residues. Germline loops: CDR1 LGHDT, CDR2 YNNKEL (reference sequence). The DNA of the CDR3 is TGTGCCAGCAGCCAAAGGAGATGGACTGAAGCTTTCTTT. The encoded protein is CASSQRRWTEAFF.

The chain combines TRBV2 with TRBJ1-2, with D possibly TRBD1 on 6 matching bases. The germline V gene has CDR1 SNHLY and CDR2 FYNNEI. The CDR3 length is 17 residues. V was pared by 4 bases and J by 2 bases, with 20 bases between. The CDR3 spells CASSADRIGGGNYGYTF. The CDR3 bases are TGTGCCAGCAGTGCCGACAGGATTGGGGGTGGGAACTATGGCTACACCTTC.

This clone was recorded only once. The CDR3 here is CASSGTGSLGV. The CDR3 DNA reads as TGCGCCAGCAGCGGGACAGGGTCCCTTGGGGTC. The genes are TRBV10-1 and TRBJ2-7; TRBD1 aligns across 9 bases. The CDR3 runs to 11 residues. CDR1 WNHNN and CDR2 SYGVQD come from the germline V gene (reference sequence).

This clone was seen more than once but under ten times. The chain combines TRBV11-2 with TRBJ2-7; D gene ambiguous. This CDR3 has 13 amino acids. Trimming shortened V by 1 base and J by 3 bases, and 7 bases separated the two germline ends. Germline V gives CDR1 SGHAT, CDR2 FQNNGV. CDR3 residues: CASSLGRIYEQYF. CDR3 nucleotide sequence: TGTGCCAGCAGCTTAGGCAGGATCTACGAGCAGTACTTC.

The J gene is TRBJ2-5, the V gene TRBV24-1; 12 nucleotides line up with TRBD2. CDR3 size: 17 residues. V dropped 4 bases and J dropped 1; count of bases not matched to a gene: 6. Per the germline V gene, CDR1 is KGHDR and CDR2 is SFDVKD. In DNA form, the CDR3 reads TGTGCCACCAGTGACCAACTAGCGGGGGGCCCCCAAGAGACCCAGTACTTC. Its translation is CATSDQLAGGPQETQYF.

J is TRBJ2-5 and V is TRBV5-8; D is ambiguous. This CDR3 has 12 residues. The germline CDR1 and CDR2 sequences are SGHTS and YDEGEE. Trimming removed 4 bases from V and 4 bases from J, with 8 bases in between. The CDR3 region is CASSPARETQYF. CDR3 coding DNA: TGTGCCAGCAGCCCCGCCAGAGAGACCCAGTACTTC.

The chain carries TRBV11-2 and TRBJ1-4; 8 bases line up with TRBD1. Trimming at V came to 4 bases and at J to 7 bases, leaving 11 bases not matched to a gene. This CDR3 spans 16 amino acids. The germline V gene encodes CDR1 SGHAT and CDR2 FQNNGV. The CDR3 is CASSSHPRGQFEKLFF. The CDR3 DNA sequence: TGTGCCAGCAGCTCACATCCCAGGGGGCAGTTTGAAAAACTGTTTTTT.

The chain recombines TRBV2 with TRBJ2-5, with 9 positions matching TRBD2. Germline loops: CDR1 SNHLY, CDR2 FYNNEI. CDR3 size: 15 residues. J lost 4 bases, V lost 5 bases, and 8 bases had no gene match. The CDR3 region is CASSLQRGVRETQYF. DNA of the CDR3: TGTGCCAGCAGTCTCCAGCGGGGGGTCCGAGAGACCCAGTACTTC.

V gene TRBV5-1 combines with J gene TRBJ2-4; TRBD2 is a possible D gene (5 bases). The CDR3 sequence is 14 residues long. V was cut by 2 bases and J by 8 bases, with 14 bases left in between. Germline CDR1 and CDR2: SGHRS and YFSETQ. The CDR3 reads CASSLTTRRYIQYF. The CDR3, as DNA: TGCGCCAGCAGCTTAACCACGCGGAGGTACATTCAGTACTTC.

The genes are TRBV5-5 and TRBJ2-1, with a tentative D call TRBD2 (5 bases). Germline V lookup: CDR1 SGHKS, CDR2 YYEKEE (reference sequence). The germline V and J ends were trimmed by 6 bases and 0 bases, with 16 bases remaining between them. The CDR3 runs to 16 residues. The CDR3 nucleotides are TGTGCCAGCACCCGGACTTTACCGAGCTCCTACAATGAGCAGTTCTTC. Translation: CASTRTLPSSYNEQFF.

This chain connects TRBV5-1 to TRBJ2-3; TRBD1 matches 9 bases. Germline V lookup: CDR1 SGHRS, CDR2 YFSETQ. The CDR3 length is 17 residues. The J segment lost 3 bases and the V segment lost 4 bases, leaving 12 bases of the junction unmatched. This CDR3 reads CASSAFGTGYGTDTQYF. CDR3 nucleotide sequence: TGCGCCAGCAGCGCTTTTGGGACAGGGTATGGGACAGATACGCAGTATTTT.

The chain is built from TRBV7-2 and TRBJ2-5, with TRBD1 matching 10 bases. Germline CDR1 reads SGHTA; CDR2 reads FQGNSA. CDR3 length: 14 amino acids. V dropped 5 bases and J dropped 7; count of bases not matched to a gene: 7. CDR3: CASSLDRGRGTQYF. The CDR3, as DNA: TGTGCCAGCAGCCTTGACAGGGGGCGAGGGACCCAGTACTTC.

The genes are TRBV2 and TRBJ1-4, with 10 bases lining up with TRBD1. CDR1 SNHLY and CDR2 FYNNEI come from the germline V gene. After removal of 8 bases from V and 6 bases from J, the junction contained 3 bases not matched to a gene. This CDR3 has 13 amino acids. CDR3 protein: CASGDRGDEKLFF. The CDR3 DNA is TGTGCCAGCGGGGACAGGGGCGATGAAAAACTGTTTTTT.

The J gene is TRBJ2-5, the V gene TRBV21-1; the table's TRBD2 call for D was not verified on the DNA. TRBV21-1 is a recognized pseudogene. The CDR3 totals 18 residues. CDR3 in amino acids: CASSKALGRERDQETQYF. The CDR3 DNA is TGTGCCAGCAGCAAAGCATTGGGGAGGGAAAGGGACCAAGAGACCCAGTACTTC.

The chain uses TRBV10-3 and TRBJ2-2, with a possible D match to TRBD1 (6 bases). Trimming took off 3 bases at V and 2 bases at J, with 16 bases between the two ends. The CDR3 totals 17 residues. Per the germline V gene, CDR1 is ENHRY and CDR2 is SYGVKD. CDR3 amino acids: CAISDEWGRGNTGELFF. CDR3 sequence (DNA): TGTGCCATCAGTGATGAATGGGGCAGGGGTAACACCGGGGAGCTGTTTTTT.

This clone was seen more than once but under ten times. The chain couples TRBV7-2 to TRBJ1-2; 10 bases line up with TRBD1. Germline V gives CDR1 SGHTA, CDR2 FQGNSA. Trimming took 4 bases from V and 2 from J; bases not matched to a gene: 4. The CDR3 consists of 15 residues. CDR3 amino acids: CASSWDRGGNYGYTF. CDR3 sequence (DNA): TGTGCCAGCAGCTGGGACAGGGGCGGAAACTATGGCTACACCTTC.

The sample holds a few counts of this clone. The V and J genes are TRBV5-5 and TRBJ1-3, with D perhaps matching TRBD1 (5 bases). Looked up from germline, CDR1 is SGHKS and CDR2 is YYEKEE (reference sequence). V gave up 4 bases and J gave up 4 bases, with 18 bases separating them. The CDR3 length is 16 residues. The CDR3 reads CASSLTVRQPGNTIYF. The DNA for the CDR3 is TGTGCCAGCAGCCTGACAGTTCGACAGCCCGGAAACACCATATATTTT.

Worth noting for this clone: The junction does not match germline at one end; this may be a read error. The chain joins TRBV23-1 to TRBJ2-4; possible D gene TRBD2, 7 bases. TRBV23-1 is treated as an ORF (open reading frame) with a function not yet certain. This CDR3 has 18 residues. CDR3 bases: TGCGCCCGCAGACGCCCCGGGGGGCAGGGGCGAGCCAAAAACATTCAGTACTTC. Its protein is CARRRPGGQGRAKNIQYF.

The chain uses TRBV18 and TRBJ2-5; the D gene is possibly TRBD2 (5 bases). CDR1 is KGHSH and CDR2 is LQKENI in the germline V gene. The CDR3 is 17 amino acids. V lost 2 bases, J lost 4 bases, and 20 bases lay in between. CDR3 DNA: TGTGCCAGCTCACCATACAGTACCTCGACGGCGGGAGAGACCCAGTACTTC. Its protein is CASSPYSTSTAGETQYF. The variable domain in full, with the rest retrieved from reference TRBV18 and TRBJ2-5, is NAGVMQNPRHLVRRRGQEARLRCSPMKGHSHVYWYRQLPEEGLKFMVYLQKENIIDESGMPKERFSAEFPKEGPSILRIQQVVRGDSAAYFCASSPYSTSTAGETQYFGPGTRLLVL.

The J gene is TRBJ2-1, the V gene TRBV30, with 9 bases that match TRBD2. Trimming at V came to 2 bases and at J to 6 bases, leaving 2 bases not matched to a gene. Germline values: CDR1 GTSNPN, CDR2 SVGIG (reference sequence). This CDR3 is 13 amino acids long. CDR3 protein: CAWSSGGSNEQFF. CDR3 sequence (DNA): TGTGCCTGGAGTAGCGGGGGGTCCAATGAGCAGTTCTTC. Using reference TRBV30 and TRBJ2-1 for the parts outside the CDR3, the full variable domain is SQTIHQWPATLVQPVGSPLSLECTVEGTSNPNLYWYRQAAGRGLQLLFYSVGIGQISSEVPQNLSASRPQDRQFILSSKKLLLSDSGFYLCAWSSGGSNEQFFGPGTRLTVL.

This clone has more than one count but fewer than ten. The chain is built from TRBV6-5 and TRBJ2-3, with D perhaps TRBD1 (5 bases). The CDR3 spans 14 residues. V lost 6 bases and J 6 bases, leaving 16 bases between the germline ends. Germline V gene data show CDR1 as MNHEY and CDR2 as SVGAGI. The CDR3 sequence: CASRPDSGWDTQYF. The CDR3 DNA sequence: TGTGCCAGCAGGCCCGACAGTGGGTGGGATACGCAGTATTTT.

This clone was picked up one time. The chain has TRBV18 and TRBJ2-4, with 7 bases fitting TRBD1. This CDR3 is 14 amino acids long. From germline, CDR1 is KGHSH and CDR2 LQKENI. V dropped 2 bases and J dropped 11; count of bases not matched to a gene: 9. For the CDR3, the DNA is TGTGCCAGCTCACCAACAGGGGAAGTAGGATTTCAGTACTTC. This translates into CASSPTGEVGFQYF.

This clone was recorded only once. V and J are TRBV4-2 and TRBJ2-1, with D possibly being TRBD2 (5 bases). Deletions cut 4 bases from V and 0 bases from J, with 10 bases between. CDR1 is LGHNA, CDR2 YNFKEQ, per germline. The CDR3 sequence is 15 residues long. The CDR3 here is CASSLRLSSYNEQFF. CDR3 DNA: TGTGCCAGCAGCCTCAGACTAAGCTCCTACAATGAGCAGTTCTTC.

This clone was counted a single time. The V and J genes are TRBV2 and TRBJ2-5; TRBD2 matches at 15 bases. This CDR3 has 16 residues. The germline CDR1 and CDR2 sequences are SNHLY and FYNNEI. Trimming removed 6 bases from V and 4 bases from J; junction bases left unmatched: 6. The CDR3 reads CASSVGLAGGLETQYF. The DNA for the CDR3 is TGTGCCAGCAGCGTAGGACTAGCGGGGGGGTTAGAGACCCAGTACTTC.

The genes are TRBV24-1 and TRBJ2-7; D is possibly TRBD1 (5 bases). This CDR3 comprises 13 residues. The ends were cut back, 5 bases at V and 7 bases at J, with 14 bases in the middle. Germline V gene sequence: CDR1 KGHDR, CDR2 SFDVKD. This CDR3 reads CATSGQGRREQYF. Written as DNA, the CDR3 is TGTGCCACCAGTGGCCAGGGCAGGAGAGAGCAGTACTTC.

As DNA, the CDR3 is TGTGCCAGCAGCACTCTCGTTTCGGGTACGCAGTATTTT. The encoded protein is CASSTLVSGTQYF. J is TRBJ2-3 and V is TRBV7-3; D remains ambiguous. The ends were cut back, 5 bases at V and 8 bases at J, with 14 bases in the middle. The CDR3 consists of 13 residues. Germline-derived CDR1 and CDR2 are SGHTA and FQGTGA.